Shown below are 17 T cell receptor beta chains from a single sample sequenced in a study of T-cell reconstitution after alpha-beta-depleted transplantation in children. Unique molecular identifiers were built into the TCRbeta library. Each CDR3 protein gets one entry after TCRdb re-called the PCR reads with MiXCR. This sample has over 150,000 distinct CDR3 sequences, with roughly 6.6% found just once. This specimen was PBMCs, taken before TCRalphabeta/CD19-depleted stem cell transplant. These receptors were taken from a boy between 2 and 10 years old with acute lymphoblastic leukemia, due to receive a stem cell transplant.

At least ten counts were recorded for this clonotype. This rearrangement joins TRBV7-9 to TRBJ2-3; perhaps TRBD2 as D (5 bases). The CDR3 sequence is 15 residues long. The germline gives CDR1 SEHNR, CDR2 FQNEAQ (reference sequence). Deletions cut 5 bases from V and 0 bases from J, with 12 bases between. This CDR3 reads CASSKADSSTDTQYF. Here the CDR3 DNA reads TGTGCCAGCAGCAAAGCGGATTCGAGCACAGATACGCAGTATTTT.

This clonotype was recorded many times. The chain couples TRBV7-9 to TRBJ2-1, with D unclear. In germline, CDR1 is SEHNR, CDR2 FQNEAQ (reference sequence). V shed 5 bases and J shed 6 bases, with 11 bases lying between them. The CDR3 totals 13 residues. CDR3 amino acids: CASSPGFFNEQFF. CDR3 coding DNA: TGTGCCAGCAGCCCCGGATTTTTCAATGAGCAGTTCTTC.

This clonotype was counted ten times or more. The chain links TRBV28 to TRBJ2-7; possibly TRBD1 for D (5 bases). Germline loops: CDR1 MDHEN, CDR2 SYDVKM. V was clipped by 6 bases and J by 2 bases, with 23 bases between them. This CDR3 is built from 17 residues. Here the CDR3 reads CASSPQPTAHYPYEQYF. CDR3 DNA: TGTGCCAGCAGCCCCCAGCCGACAGCCCACTATCCCTACGAGCAGTACTTC.

The CDR3 loop is CASSLTGQKYYEQYF. The CDR3 coding sequence is TGTGCCAGCTCACTAACCGGTCAGAAATACTACGAGCAGTACTTC. J is TRBJ2-7 and V is TRBV18; D call uncertain. The CDR3 runs to 15 residues. Trimming removed 4 bases at V and 3 bases at J, with 16 bases between. Germline-derived CDR1 and CDR2 are KGHSH and LQKENI. Full variable domain (remainder filled in from reference TRBV18 and TRBJ2-7): NAGVMQNPRHLVRRRGQEARLRCSPMKGHSHVYWYRQLPEEGLKFMVYLQKENIIDESGMPKERFSAEFPKEGPSILRIQQVVRGDSAAYFCASSLTGQKYYEQYFGPGTRLTVT.

Ten or more counts support this clonotype. The chain links TRBV7-8 to TRBJ2-2; 7 bases are shared with TRBD1. CDR3 length: 15 residues. V was clipped by 0 bases and J by 4 bases; unmatched bases: 2. Germline CDR1 SGHVS, CDR2 FQNEAQ. CDR3 coding DNA: TGTGCCAGCAGCTTAGCGTCAGGGGGCACCGGGGAGCTGTTTTTT. Its translation is CASSLASGGTGELFF.

This clonotype was detected ten times or more. This chain uses TRBV29-1 with TRBJ1-1; D gene uncertain. The CDR3 sequence is 11 residues long. V lost 7 bases, J lost 0 bases, and 6 bases lay in between. The germline V gene has CDR1 SQVTM and CDR2 ANQGSEA. The CDR3 DNA follows: TGCAGCGCAACCATGAACACTGAAGCTTTCTTT. Translating it yields CSATMNTEAFF.

This clonotype appeared a few times. This sequence joins TRBV6-2 or TRBV6-3 and TRBJ2-3, with no clear D. CDR3 length: 13 amino acids. Germline CDR1 is MNHEY and CDR2 is SVGEGT. Trimming shortened V by 2 bases and J by 5 bases, and 8 bases separated the two germline ends. CDR3 loop: CASSYLPRDTQYF. Here the CDR3 DNA reads TGTGCCAGCAGTTACCTCCCGAGAGATACGCAGTATTTT.

This clonotype was found many times. The chain has TRBV27 and TRBJ2-1, with D possibly TRBD2 on 7 matching bases. Trimming stripped 6 bases from V and 3 bases from J, with 15 bases between. The CDR3 has 15 amino acids. Per germline, CDR1 MNHEY and CDR2 SMNVEV (reference sequence). This CDR3 reads CASSPMGGLYNEQFF. CDR3 DNA sequence: TGTGCCAGCAGCCCTATGGGGGGGCTCTACAATGAGCAGTTCTTC.

This clonotype was recorded at least ten times. V is TRBV28 and J is TRBJ2-7, with TRBD2 as a possible D gene (5 bases). The CDR3 covers 14 residues. Per the germline V gene, CDR1 is MDHEN and CDR2 is SYDVKM. V was cut by 6 bases and J by 2 bases, with 14 bases left in between. The CDR3 loop is CASRGTSKPYEQYF. The CDR3 DNA follows: TGTGCCAGCAGGGGAACTAGTAAGCCCTACGAGCAGTACTTC.

This clonotype was recorded many times. The chain combines TRBV5-1 with TRBJ1-4; a possible D gene is TRBD1 (5 bases). There are 16 residues in the CDR3. The germline V gene has CDR1 SGHRS and CDR2 YFSETQ. V was shortened by 0 bases and J by 4 bases, with 13 bases between the two germline ends. The CDR3 nucleotides read TGCGCCAGCAGCTTGGCCGCCGGCGGGGGTAATGAAAAACTGTTTTTT. Translation: CASSLAAGGGNEKLFF.

The chain carries TRBV18 and TRBJ1-1; TRBD1 might be the D (5 bases). V was shortened by 4 bases and J by 1 base, with 19 bases between the two germline ends. This CDR3 has 17 amino acids. In germline, CDR1 is KGHSH, CDR2 LQKENI. The CDR3 is CASSRQEGKIPNTEAFF. In DNA, the CDR3 is TGTGCCAGCTCACGTCAGGAGGGGAAAATCCCGAACACTGAAGCTTTCTTT. Full variable domain (missing parts from reference TRBV18 and TRBJ1-1): NAGVMQNPRHLVRRRGQEARLRCSPMKGHSHVYWYRQLPEEGLKFMVYLQKENIIDESGMPKERFSAEFPKEGPSILRIQQVVRGDSAAYFCASSRQEGKIPNTEAFFGQGTRLTVV.

This clonotype was counted only a few times. The chain recombines TRBV6-1 with TRBJ2-7; TRBD1 aligns across 7 bases. This CDR3 is built from 14 residues. Germline trimming cut 6 bases from V and 2 bases from J; bases unmatched to any gene: 7. The germline CDR1 and CDR2 sequences are MNHNS and SASEGT. The CDR3, as DNA: TGTGCCAGCAGAATGACAGGGTTCCCCTACGAGCAGTACTTC. It specifies CASRMTGFPYEQYF.

This clonotype was observed many times. The chain combines TRBV20-1 with TRBJ2-7; 9 bases align to TRBD2. The CDR3 totals 15 residues. Germline-derived CDR1 and CDR2 are DFQATT and SNEGSKA (reference sequence). Trimming removed 3 bases from V and 3 bases from J; junction bases left unmatched: 9. CDR3 loop: CSASTGGLANYEQYF. The CDR3 DNA is TGCAGTGCTAGTACCGGGGGACTAGCCAACTACGAGCAGTACTTC.

The chain recombines TRBV10-3 with TRBJ1-5; D is ambiguous. V lost 10 bases and J lost 0, with 22 bases in between. Looked up from germline, CDR1 is ENHRY and CDR2 is SYGVKD. This CDR3 region has 17 residues. The CDR3 is CANSPKLSTYSNQPQHF. CDR3 DNA sequence: TGTGCCAACAGCCCAAAGTTATCGACTTATAGCAATCAGCCCCAGCATTTT.

This clonotype was detected ten times or more. V gene TRBV10-2 combines with J gene TRBJ2-7; D is ambiguous. V lost 3 bases to trimming and J lost 9 bases, with 12 bases between them. The CDR3 consists of 12 residues. From germline, CDR1 is WSHSY and CDR2 SAAADI. CDR3 sequence: CASSDPTTGQYF. In DNA, the CDR3 is TGCGCCAGCAGTGATCCTACCACCGGGCAGTACTTC.

This clonotype has ten or more counts. V usage is TRBV5-1 and J usage is TRBJ2-7; D is unclear. The CDR3 loop spans 15 amino acids. The germline V gene encodes CDR1 SGHRS and CDR2 YFSETQ. Deletions cut 2 bases from V and 7 bases from J, with 19 bases between. CDR3 coding DNA: TGCGCCAGCAGCTTTAAACTACTAAGGCCCGAAGAGCAGTACTTC. As protein: CASSFKLLRPEEQYF.

This clonotype appeared many times. Because the CDR3's place on the DNA is in doubt, the DNA is left out and the CDR3 is given as listed by TCRdb. The chain couples TRBV12-3 or TRBV12-4 to TRBJ1-4. A total of 18 residues make up the CDR3, ends included. This CDR3 is CASSSGLRAGPYNEKLFF.